This T cell receptor beta chain stems from a study of cytomegalovirus exposure and HLA in healthy donors. J gave up 0 bases and V 5 bases, and 4 bases lay outside the gene matches. Germline loops: CDR1 SEHNR, CDR2 FQNEAQ (reference sequence). CDR3 length: 14 amino acids. The donors formed part of the approximately 130-subject validation cohort, distinct from the roughly 730-subject first cohort. Produced via immunoSEQ multiplex PCR; TCRdb's table is partial and in-frame only. The data hold 150,000 to 200,000 clones, with roughly 80% observed a single time. The J gene is TRBJ2-7, the V gene TRBV7-9; TRBD1 matches 7 bases. Sequenced: PBMCs. The receptor was derived from a man younger than 35 in good health and CMV-seropositive. The CDR3 DNA sequence: TGTGCCAGCAGCCAACGACAGGGCTCCTACGAGCAGTACTTC. It codes for CASSQRQGSYEQYF.